A selection of T cell receptor beta chains follows, all from one sample in a study of radiotherapy plus CTLA-4 blockade in lung cancer. Using immunoSEQ multiplex PCR, the repertoire was profiled, and TCRdb retains in-frame clones only, with some absent. There are 75,000 to 100,000 clones in the sample; approximately 75% occur only once, and about 3% lies in the top ten. The sample in question was peripheral blood, obtained from a patient treated with radiotherapy plus ipilimumab. Receptors were obtained from a human donor with non-small cell lung cancer who had a partial response to radiotherapy plus ipilimumab. Some clones in this sample may be carry-over from other donors' samples. CDR3s include the opening cysteine and the closing phenylalanine or tryptophan. A D gene is named only where the DNA matches it firmly. Clone size is given for some rows only: seen once, a few or many times, or a class if the clone is expanded.

TRBD2 TRBJ2-3 NA TRBV28 16 CASSLRLAGGGDTQYF TGTGCCAGCAGTCTAAGACTAGCGGGAGGGGGAGATACGCAGTATTTT
TRBD1 TRBJ1-1 few TRBV6-6 13 CASSPGGFSEAFF TGTGCCAGTTCCCCAGGGGGATTCTCTGAAGCTTTCTTT
TRBD2 TRBJ2-7 once TRBV6-6 16 CASSPTSTSGSYEQYF TGTGCCAGCAGTCCGACCTCGACTAGCGGGAGCTACGAGCAGTACTTC
NA TRBJ2-1 NA TRBV19 14 CASSVLGGANEQFF TGTGCCAGTAGTGTCCTGGGGGGGGCCAATGAGCAGTTCTTC
TRBD1 TRBJ2-1 NA TRBV2 14 CATRPGQPNNEQFF TGTGCCACCCGGCCGGGACAGCCCAACAATGAGCAGTTCTTC
NA TRBJ1-1 NA TRBV5-1 18 CATPVSRTEVRGNTEAFF TGCGCCACCCCGGTGAGTAGGACAGAAGTCCGGGGGAACACTGAAGCTTTCTTT
NA TRBJ1-5 NA TRBV10-2 13 CASSPTDDQPQHF TGCGCCAGCAGCCCGACAGACGATCAGCCCCAGCATTTT
TRBD2 TRBJ2-1 NA TRBV2 14 CASSGVAGVPEQFF TGTGCCAGCAGTGGGGTAGCGGGAGTTCCTGAGCAGTTCTTC
NA TRBJ2-5 NA TRBV9 13 CASSVARWKTQYF TGTGCCAGCAGCGTAGCCAGGTGGAAGACCCAGTACTTC
NA TRBJ2-5 NA TRBV5-4 14 CASSSDYSQETQYF TGTGCCAGCAGCTCCGACTACTCCCAAGAGACCCAGTACTTC
TRBD2 TRBJ2-3 NA TRBV4-2 15 CASSQVRGATDTQYF TGTGCCAGCAGCCAAGTGCGGGGGGCCACAGATACGCAGTATTTT
NA TRBJ1-5 NA TRBV21-1 20 CASSITECPALTESNQPQHF TGTGCCAGCAGCATAACGGAATGTCCCGCATTGACAGAAAGCAATCAGCCCCAGCATTTT
NA TRBJ1-3 NA TRBV5-4 15 CASSMDSHSGNTIYF TGTGCCAGCAGCATGGACAGCCACTCTGGAAACACCATATATTTT
NA TRBJ2-7 medium-sized TRBV10-2 12 CATKNQIYEQYF TGCGCCACCAAGAACCAGATCTACGAGCAGTACTTC
NA TRBJ2-3 NA TRBV12-2 19 CASRLALPPSGGNTDTQYF TGTGCAAGTCGCTTAGCGCTCCCTCCTAGCGGGGGAAACACAGATACGCAGTATTTT
NA TRBJ2-5 NA TRBV15 17 CATSREGASDWGETQYF TGTGCCACCAGCAGAGAAGGGGCTAGCGATTGGGGGGAGACCCAGTACTTC
TRBD1 TRBJ2-5 NA TRBV4-3 14 CASSQDYRGETQYF TGCGCCAGCAGCCAAGATTACAGGGGAGAGACCCAGTACTTC
TRBD1 TRBJ1-2 once TRBV28 14 CASSLRQGWYGYTF TGTGCCAGCAGTCTTCGACAGGGTTGGTATGGCTACACCTTC
NA TRBJ1-4 NA TRBV6-1 15 CASSEVGVLNEKLFF TGTGCCAGCAGTGAAGTCGGGGTTTTGAATGAAAAACTGTTTTTT
NA TRBJ1-5 NA TRBV9 12 CASSAEGGPQHF TGTGCCAGCAGCGCCGAGGGTGGGCCCCAGCATTTT
TRBD1 TRBJ2-3 once TRBV29-1 14 CSVEGTGATDTQYF TGCAGCGTTGAGGGGACAGGGGCCACAGATACGCAGTATTTT
TRBD1 TRBJ1-2 NA TRBV30 13 CAWRDRGTNGYTF TGTGCCTGGAGGGACAGGGGGACGAATGGCTACACCTTC
TRBD1 TRBJ1-5 NA TRBV27 15 CASSLSRGSDQPQHF TGTGCCAGCAGTTTAAGCAGGGGGAGCGATCAGCCCCAGCATTTT
TRBD1 TRBJ1-1 few TRBV9 14 CASSRGQAGTEAFF TGTGCCAGCAGCCGCGGACAGGCCGGCACTGAAGCTTTCTTT
TRBD2 TRBJ2-7 NA TRBV6-1 16 CASSEVYGRARSEQYF TGTGCCAGCAGTGAAGTTTACGGGAGGGCCCGATCCGAGCAGTACTTC
NA TRBJ2-7 NA TRBV10-1 12 CASQGSSYEQYF TGCGCCAGCCAGGGCTCATCCTACGAGCAGTACTTC
TRBD2 TRBJ2-7 NA TRBV5-5 16 CASSLSPHSGTYEQYF TGTGCCAGCAGCTTATCTCCCCATAGCGGGACCTACGAGCAGTACTTC
NA TRBJ2-5 NA TRBV5-1 15 CASSLGERTRGTQYF TGCGCCAGCAGCTTGGGGGAACGGACTCGGGGGACCCAGTACTTC